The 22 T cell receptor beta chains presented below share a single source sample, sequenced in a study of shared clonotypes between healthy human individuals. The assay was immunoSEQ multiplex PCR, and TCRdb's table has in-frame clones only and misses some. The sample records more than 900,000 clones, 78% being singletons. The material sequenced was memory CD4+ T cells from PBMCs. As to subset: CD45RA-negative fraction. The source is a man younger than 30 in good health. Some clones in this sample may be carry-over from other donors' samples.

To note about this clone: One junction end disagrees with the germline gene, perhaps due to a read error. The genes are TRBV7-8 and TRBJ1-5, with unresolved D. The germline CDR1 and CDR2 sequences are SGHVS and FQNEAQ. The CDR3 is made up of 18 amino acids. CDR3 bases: TGTGCCGGCAGCTTAGCGCTGTACAGACGTGAGAGCAATCAGCCCCAGCATTTT. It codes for CAGSLALYRRESNQPQHF.

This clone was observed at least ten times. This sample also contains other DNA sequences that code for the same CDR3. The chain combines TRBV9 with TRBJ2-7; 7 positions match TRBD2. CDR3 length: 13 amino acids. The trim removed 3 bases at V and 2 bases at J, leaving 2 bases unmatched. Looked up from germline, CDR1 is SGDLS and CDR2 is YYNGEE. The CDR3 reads CASSAGLAYEQYF. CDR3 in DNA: TGTGCCAGCAGCGCCGGACTAGCCTACGAGCAGTACTTC.

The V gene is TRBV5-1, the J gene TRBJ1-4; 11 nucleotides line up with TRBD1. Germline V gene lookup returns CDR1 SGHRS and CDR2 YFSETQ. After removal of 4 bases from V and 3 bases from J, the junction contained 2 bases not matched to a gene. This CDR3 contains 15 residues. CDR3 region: CASSPGQGANEKLFF. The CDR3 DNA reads TGCGCCAGCAGCCCGGGACAGGGGGCTAATGAAAAACTGTTTTTT.

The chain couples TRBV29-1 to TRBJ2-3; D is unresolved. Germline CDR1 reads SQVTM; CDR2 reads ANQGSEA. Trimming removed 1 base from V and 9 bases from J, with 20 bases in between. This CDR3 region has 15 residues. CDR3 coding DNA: TGCAGCGTTGAAGTGGGTTATTTGGCGCCACCCACGCAGTATTTT. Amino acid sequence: CSVEVGYLAPPTQYF.

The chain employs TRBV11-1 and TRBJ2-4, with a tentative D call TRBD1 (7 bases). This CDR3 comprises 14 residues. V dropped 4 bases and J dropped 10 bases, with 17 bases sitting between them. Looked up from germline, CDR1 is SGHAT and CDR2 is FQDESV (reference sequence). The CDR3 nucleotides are TGTGCCAGCAGCTCCGGCGGGACAGCGAAGATTCAGTACTTC. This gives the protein CASSSGGTAKIQYF.

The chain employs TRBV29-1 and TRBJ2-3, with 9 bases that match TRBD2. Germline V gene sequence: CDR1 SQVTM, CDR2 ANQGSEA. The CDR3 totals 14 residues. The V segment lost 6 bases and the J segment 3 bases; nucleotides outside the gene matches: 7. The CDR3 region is CSVSEREVTDTQYF. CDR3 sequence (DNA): TGCAGCGTCAGCGAGCGGGAGGTAACAGATACGCAGTATTTT.

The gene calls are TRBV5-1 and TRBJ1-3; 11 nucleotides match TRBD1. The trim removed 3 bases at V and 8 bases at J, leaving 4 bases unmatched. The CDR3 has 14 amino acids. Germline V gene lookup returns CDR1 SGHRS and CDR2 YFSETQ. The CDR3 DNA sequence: TGCGCCAGCAGCTGGGGACAGGGGGGCGACACCATATATTTT. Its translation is CASSWGQGGDTIYF.

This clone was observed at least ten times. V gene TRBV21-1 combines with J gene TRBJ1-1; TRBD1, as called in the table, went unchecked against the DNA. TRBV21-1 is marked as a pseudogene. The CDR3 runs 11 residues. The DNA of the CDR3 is TGTGCCAGCAACAGGAACACTGAAGCTTTCTTT. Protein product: CASNRNTEAFF.

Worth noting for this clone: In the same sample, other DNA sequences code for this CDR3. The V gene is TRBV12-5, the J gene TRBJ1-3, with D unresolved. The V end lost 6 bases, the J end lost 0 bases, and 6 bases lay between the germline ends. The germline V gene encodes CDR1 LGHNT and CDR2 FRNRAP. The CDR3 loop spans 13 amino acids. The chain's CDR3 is CASGASSGNTIYF. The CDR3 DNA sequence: TGTGCTAGTGGGGCGAGCTCTGGAAACACCATATATTTT. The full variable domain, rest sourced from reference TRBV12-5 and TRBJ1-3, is DARVTQTPRHKVTEMGQEVTMRCQPILGHNTVFWYRQTMMQGLELLAYFRNRAPLDDSGMPKDRFSAEMPDATLATLKIQPSEPRDSAVYFCASGASSGNTIYFGEGSWLTVV.

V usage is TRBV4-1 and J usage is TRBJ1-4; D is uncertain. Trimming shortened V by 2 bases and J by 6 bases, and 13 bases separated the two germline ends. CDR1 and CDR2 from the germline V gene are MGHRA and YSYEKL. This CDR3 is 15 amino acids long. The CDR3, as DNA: TGCGCCAGCAGCCAAAGTGGGAGTCCTGATGAAAAACTGTTTTTT. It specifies CASSQSGSPDEKLFF.

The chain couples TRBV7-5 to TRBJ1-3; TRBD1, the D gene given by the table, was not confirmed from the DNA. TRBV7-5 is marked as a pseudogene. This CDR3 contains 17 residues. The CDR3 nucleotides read TGTGTCAGAAGCTTAGGGGCAAATTTTTTAGTAAGAAACACCATATATTTT. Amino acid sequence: CVRSLGANFLVRNTIYF.

CDR3 amino acids: CASSLVGNTNYEQYF. The CDR3 DNA reads TGTGCCAGCAGCTTGGTCGGAAACACGAACTACGAGCAGTACTTC. The chain recombines TRBV5-4 with TRBJ2-7; no reliable D call. Germline lookup yields CDR1 SGHNT and CDR2 YYREEE (reference sequence). The length of the CDR3 is 15 residues. Trimming shortened V by 0 bases and J by 3 bases, and 13 bases separated the two germline ends.

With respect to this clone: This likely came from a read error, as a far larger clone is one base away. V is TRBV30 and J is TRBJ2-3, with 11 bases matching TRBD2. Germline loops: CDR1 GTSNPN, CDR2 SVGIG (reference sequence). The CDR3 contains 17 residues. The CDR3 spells CARSTGLAGRSTDTQYF. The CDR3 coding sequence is TGTGCCCGGAGTACTGGACTAGCGGGCAGAAGCACAGATACGCAGTATTTT.

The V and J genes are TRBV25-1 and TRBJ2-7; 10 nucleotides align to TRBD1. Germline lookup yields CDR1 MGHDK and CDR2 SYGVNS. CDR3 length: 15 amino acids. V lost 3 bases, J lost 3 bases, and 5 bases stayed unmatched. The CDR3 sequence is CASSDSGTGVYEQYF. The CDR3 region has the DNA TGTGCCAGCAGTGACTCCGGGACAGGGGTCTACGAGCAGTACTTC.

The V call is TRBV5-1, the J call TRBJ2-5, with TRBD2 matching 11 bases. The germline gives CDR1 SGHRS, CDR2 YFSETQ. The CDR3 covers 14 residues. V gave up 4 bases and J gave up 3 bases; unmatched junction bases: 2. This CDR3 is CASSRGLAEETQYF. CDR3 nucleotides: TGCGCCAGCAGCCGGGGACTAGCGGAAGAGACCCAGTACTTC.

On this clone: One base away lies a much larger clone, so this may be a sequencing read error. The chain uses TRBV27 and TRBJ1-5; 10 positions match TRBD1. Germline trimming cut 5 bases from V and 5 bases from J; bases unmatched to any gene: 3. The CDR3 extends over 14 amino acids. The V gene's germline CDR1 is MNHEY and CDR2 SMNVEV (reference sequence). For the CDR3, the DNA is TGTGCCAGCAGTCCCGGGACAGGGGATCAGCCCCAGCATTTT. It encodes CASSPGTGDQPQHF.

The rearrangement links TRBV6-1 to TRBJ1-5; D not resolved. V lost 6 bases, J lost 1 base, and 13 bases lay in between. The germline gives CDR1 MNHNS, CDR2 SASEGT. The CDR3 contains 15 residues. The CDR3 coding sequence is TGTGCCAGCAGCCCGCCAATCCTAAGCAATCAGCCCCAGCATTTT. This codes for CASSPPILSNQPQHF.

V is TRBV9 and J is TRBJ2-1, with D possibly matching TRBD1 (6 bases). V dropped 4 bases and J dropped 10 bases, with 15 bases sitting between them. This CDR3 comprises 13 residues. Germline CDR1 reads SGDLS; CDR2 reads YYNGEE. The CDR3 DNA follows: TGTGCCAGCAGCCGGTCAGGGGCTGGGGAGCAGTTCTTC. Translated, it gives CASSRSGAGEQFF.

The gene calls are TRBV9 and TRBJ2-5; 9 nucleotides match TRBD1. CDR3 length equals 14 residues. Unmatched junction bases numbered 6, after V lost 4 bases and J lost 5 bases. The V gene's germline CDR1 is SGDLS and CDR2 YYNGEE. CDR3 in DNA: TGTGCCAGCAGCCCAGGACAGGGGAAGGAGACCCAGTACTTC. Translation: CASSPGQGKETQYF.

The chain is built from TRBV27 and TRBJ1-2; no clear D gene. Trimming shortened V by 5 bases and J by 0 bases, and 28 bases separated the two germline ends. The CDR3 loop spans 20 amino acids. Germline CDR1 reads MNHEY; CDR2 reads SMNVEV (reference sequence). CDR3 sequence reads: CASSPSYGWGIPLANYGYTF. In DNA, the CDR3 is TGTGCCAGCAGTCCCTCATATGGGTGGGGAATACCCTTAGCTAACTATGGCTACACCTTC.

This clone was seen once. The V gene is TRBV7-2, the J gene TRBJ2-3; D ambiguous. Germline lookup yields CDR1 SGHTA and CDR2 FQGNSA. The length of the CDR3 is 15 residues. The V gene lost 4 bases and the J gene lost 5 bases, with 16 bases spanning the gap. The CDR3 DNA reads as TGTGCCAGCAGCTCCGTGAGGCTGGCTGGAGATACGCAGTATTTT. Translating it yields CASSSVRLAGDTQYF.

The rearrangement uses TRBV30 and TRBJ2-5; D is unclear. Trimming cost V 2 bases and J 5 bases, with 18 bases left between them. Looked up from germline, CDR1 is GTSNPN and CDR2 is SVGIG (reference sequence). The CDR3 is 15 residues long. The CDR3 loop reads CAWSRSLSSGETQYF. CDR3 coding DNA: TGTGCCTGGAGTCGGAGTCTCTCCTCTGGGGAGACCCAGTACTTC.